Below, one TCR beta chain is given with its context. The data are from a study of shared clonotypes between healthy human individuals. Study summary: The plates for each donor numbered three CD4 naive, three CD4 memory, two CD8 naive and one CD8 memory.

V lost 5 bases, J lost 6 bases, and 26 bases lay in between. Germline V gene data show CDR1 as SGHAT and CDR2 as FQDESV (reference sequence). The CDR3 consists of 17 residues. Some clones are missing from TCRdb's copy, which holds only in-frame ones; the method was immunoSEQ multiplex PCR. Of over 2 million clones listed, about 95% are singletons. Naive CD8 cells lacked CD45RO, underwent positive selection for CCR7 and left out terminally differentiated effector memory CD45RA+ cells. Sequences were obtained from naive CD8+ T cells sorted from blood. The rearrangement joins TRBV11-1 to TRBJ2-7; D ambiguous. The sequence came from a man aged 18-30 years in good health. The CDR3 DNA is TGTGCCAGCAGCCCCCGTGCCCTATTGGACGTATCGGGCGAGCAGTACTTC. Residues: CASSPRALLDVSGEQYF.